This TCR beta chain was retrieved from a study of T cell responses to AZD1222 COVID-19 vaccine. Germline V gives CDR1 SGHTA, CDR2 FQGNSA. V lost 8 bases and J 4 bases, leaving 9 bases between the germline ends. CDR3 length: 12 amino acids. Turning to this clone: Its antigen is unknown.

Overall study findings and caveats: Within unmutated variant regions lay the reported targets of nearly half of spike-specific TCRs. There were vaccine-associated CD4 TCRs across spike, dominant at 160-218 and 743-854. Baseline seropositivity characterized only six AZD1222 recipients. Sampling that yielded the repertoires occurred only after the peak T cell response.

Clones were read by immunoSEQ multiplex PCR, and TCRdb kept only the in-frame ones, dropping some. The table shows roughly 160,000 clones, with 94% occurring only once. The chain is built from TRBV7-2 and TRBJ1-5; no clear D gene. Sequenced material: peripheral blood, taken on day 0 of AZD1222 vaccination. This sequence originates from an adult in good health. The CDR3 sequence is CASADGNQPQHF. In nucleotides, the CDR3 is TGTGCCAGCGCGGACGGAAATCAGCCCCAGCATTTT.